One sample yielded the 31 T cell receptor beta chains listed below, sequenced in a study of T cells in Graves' hyperthyroidism and ophthalmopathy. Amplification of TCR beta CDR3 regions used RNA as the template. The HTBI primer set was used in a first-round RT-PCR of the TCR CDR3. TCRdb used MiXCR to reprocess the multiplex PCR reads, holding one entry per CDR3 protein. In the table there are approximately 590,000 distinct CDR3 sequences, approximately 15% of which are singletons. The sample taken for sequencing was blood. The receptors here all came from a woman aged 25 to 39 with Graves' hyperthyroidism.

This chain uses TRBV20-1 with TRBJ2-7; 9 nucleotides line up with TRBD1. In germline, CDR1 is DFQATT, CDR2 SNEGSKA (reference sequence). The CDR3 loop spans 12 amino acids. V shed 7 bases and J 3 bases; nucleotides not matched to a gene: 4. The CDR3 coding sequence is TGCAGTGTAGGACAGGGGAACTACGAGCAGTACTTC. It encodes CSVGQGNYEQYF.

V usage is TRBV3-1 and J usage is TRBJ2-7, with D hard to call. The V gene lost 0 bases and the J gene lost 2 bases, with 8 bases spanning the gap. There are 14 residues in the CDR3. Germline CDR1 and CDR2: LGHDT and YNNKEL (reference sequence). CDR3 sequence reads: CASSQEFWAYEQYF. DNA for the CDR3: TGTGCCAGCAGCCAAGAATTTTGGGCCTACGAGCAGTACTTC.

The chain carries TRBV5-1 and TRBJ2-5, with 8 bases aligning to TRBD2. V dropped 0 bases and J dropped 2; count of bases not matched to a gene: 6. The length of the CDR3 is 16 residues. In germline, CDR1 is SGHRS, CDR2 YFSETQ. The CDR3 protein is CASSLGSSGPQETQYF. In DNA, the CDR3 is TGCGCCAGCAGCTTGGGGTCTAGCGGGCCTCAAGAGACCCAGTACTTC.

This clonotype came up a few times. The chain couples TRBV29-1 to TRBJ2-7, with TRBD1 matching over 9 bases. The CDR3 is made up of 15 amino acids. CDR1 and CDR2 (germline): SQVTM, ANQGSEA. V shed 4 bases, J shed 1 base, and the junction held 8 bases outside the gene matches. The chain's CDR3 is CSVGGGTGNSYEQYF. The CDR3 DNA reads as TGCAGCGTTGGTGGTGGGACAGGGAATTCCTACGAGCAGTACTTC.

This clonotype was seen repeatedly, ten times or more. The gene calls are TRBV7-2 and TRBJ2-3, with D uncertain. Germline V gene data show CDR1 as SGHTA and CDR2 as FQGNSA. The CDR3 consists of 14 residues. The germline V and J ends were trimmed by 6 bases and 4 bases, with 14 bases remaining between them. The CDR3: CASSLGRLSDTQYF. The CDR3 nucleotides read TGTGCCAGCAGTCTAGGGCGACTCTCAGATACGCAGTATTTT.

The chain carries TRBV12-3 or TRBV12-4 and TRBJ2-6; 7 positions match TRBD2. The CDR3 totals 16 residues. J was trimmed by 2 bases and V by 4 bases; bases with no gene match: 5. CDR3 bases: TGTGCCAGCAGTTCCCCGCTAGCGGCTGGGGCCAACGTCCTGACTTTC. This gives the protein CASSSPLAAGANVLTF.

The sample holds a few counts of this clonotype. The chain joins TRBV24-1 to TRBJ2-1, with 12 bases identical to TRBD2. CDR3 size: 16 residues. Germline V lookup: CDR1 KGHDR, CDR2 SFDVKD. Losses at the gene ends were 3 bases for V and 5 bases for J; bases not matched to a gene: 4. The CDR3 loop is CATSDPTSGSNNEQFF. The CDR3 coding sequence is TGTGCCACCAGTGATCCGACTAGCGGGAGTAACAATGAGCAGTTCTTC.

Many counts were recorded for this clonotype. V usage is TRBV18 and J usage is TRBJ2-7; D call uncertain. The CDR3 extends over 13 amino acids. V lost 0 bases, J lost 3 bases, and 6 bases lay in between. Germline CDR1 is KGHSH and CDR2 is LQKENI. The chain's CDR3 is CASSPPSVYEQYF. The CDR3 nucleotides are TGTGCCAGCTCACCACCGTCGGTCTACGAGCAGTACTTC.

This clonotype came up many times. The gene calls are TRBV4-2 and TRBJ2-7; 10 positions agree with TRBD1. Germline V CDR1 and CDR2: LGHNA, YNFKEQ. V shed 4 bases and J 2 bases; nucleotides not matched to a gene: 11. The CDR3 spans 17 residues. The CDR3 sequence is CASSPRTGTGAPYEQYF. As DNA, the CDR3 is TGTGCCAGCAGCCCACGCACTGGGACAGGGGCTCCCTACGAGCAGTACTTC.

This clonotype was picked up many times. CDR3 in DNA: TGTGCCAGCAGTTACAGGACAGGGGGAGAGACCCAGTACTTC. Encoded protein: CASSYRTGGETQYF. The chain links TRBV6-5 to TRBJ2-5, with 10 nucleotides matching TRBD1. The V segment lost 2 bases and the J segment 4 bases; nucleotides outside the gene matches: 1. The CDR3 has 14 amino acids. From germline, CDR1 is MNHEY and CDR2 SVGAGI.

At least ten counts were recorded for this clonotype. This chain uses TRBV28 with TRBJ2-7; TRBD2 matches 9 bases. In germline, CDR1 is MDHEN, CDR2 SYDVKM. CDR3 length equals 17 residues. V shed 3 bases and J 2 bases; nucleotides not matched to a gene: 11. CDR3 protein: CASSFFAGGKGAYEQYF. For the CDR3, the DNA is TGTGCCAGCAGTTTTTTCGCGGGAGGGAAGGGGGCCTACGAGCAGTACTTC.

V gene TRBV19 combines with J gene TRBJ1-4, with 9 bases matching TRBD1. The germline V gene encodes CDR1 LNHDA and CDR2 SQIVND (reference sequence). The J segment lost 7 bases and the V segment lost 3 bases, leaving 18 bases of the junction unmatched. This CDR3 contains 19 residues. The CDR3 coding sequence is TGTGCCAGTAGTATTCGGAGTCCCGGGACAGGGATCAGCGCTGAAAAACTGTTTTTT. It codes for CASSIRSPGTGISAEKLFF.

This clonotype has more than one count but fewer than ten. The chain uses TRBV19 and TRBJ2-5; D may match TRBD1 or TRBD2 (5 bases each). Per germline, CDR1 LNHDA and CDR2 SQIVND (reference sequence). The CDR3 is 13 residues long. Trimming left V 4 bases short and J 12 bases short, with 18 bases between. This CDR3 reads CASSSSGTPVEYF. The DNA for the CDR3 is TGTGCCAGTAGTAGCTCCGGGACCCCGGTGGAGTACTTC.

The chain uses TRBV5-4 and TRBJ2-1; D perhaps matches TRBD2 (5 bases). The CDR3 runs to 13 residues. Trimming pared 4 bases from V and 8 bases from J, leaving 13 bases between. Germline V gives CDR1 SGHNT, CDR2 YYREEE (reference sequence). This CDR3 reads CASSPGRGYEQFF. The CDR3 DNA reads TGTGCCAGCAGCCCCGGACGGGGATATGAGCAGTTCTTC.

This clonotype has just one count. V and J are TRBV7-8 and TRBJ2-3, with 12 positions matching TRBD2. Per germline, CDR1 SGHVS and CDR2 FQNEAQ. V shed 1 base and J 6 bases; nucleotides not matched to a gene: 8. The CDR3 runs to 17 residues. CDR3 bases: TGTGCCAGCAGCTTAGATGAGACTAGCGGGAGTGGGGATACGCAGTATTTT. Amino acid sequence: CASSLDETSGSGDTQYF.

This clonotype came up many times. This sequence joins TRBV7-2 and TRBJ2-2; possibly TRBD2 for D (6 bases). Per germline, CDR1 SGHTA and CDR2 FQGNSA. The CDR3 totals 16 residues. V was trimmed by 0 bases and J by 5 bases, leaving 13 bases between them. Here the CDR3 reads CASSLARQAGTGELFF. The CDR3 bases are TGTGCCAGCAGCTTAGCGCGGCAGGCGGGGACCGGGGAGCTGTTTTTT.

This clonotype was seen ten or more times. V is TRBV28 and J is TRBJ2-3; D not certain. This CDR3 has 13 residues. CDR1 and CDR2 from the germline V gene are MDHEN and SYDVKM. Trimming took 8 bases from V and 0 from J, leaving 9 bases between them. CDR3 DNA sequence: TGTGCCAGCCGCGTCGGTAGCACAGATACGCAGTATTTT. Amino acids: CASRVGSTDTQYF.

At least ten counts were recorded for this clonotype. The chain couples TRBV28 to TRBJ2-7; 8 nucleotides align to TRBD1. The CDR3 has 15 amino acids. V lost 4 bases, J lost 6 bases, and 11 bases stayed unmatched. CDR1 is MDHEN, CDR2 SYDVKM, per germline. The CDR3 DNA follows: TGTGCCAGCAGTTCCCCGAGGACAGGGCTGGTCGAGCAGTACTTC. This sequence encodes CASSSPRTGLVEQYF.

The rearrangement uses TRBV6-1 and TRBJ1-2; TRBD1 matches 7 bases. CDR1 is MNHNS and CDR2 is SASEGT in the germline V gene. The CDR3 has 13 residues. With V trimmed by 4 bases and J by 4 bases, 3 bases remained unmatched. Written as DNA, the CDR3 is TGTGCCAGCAGTGGACAGGGATGCTATGGCTACACCTTC. Encoded protein: CASSGQGCYGYTF.

This clonotype was counted ten times or more. This rearrangement joins TRBV30 to TRBJ2-7; D tentatively reads TRBD1 or TRBD2 (6 bases each). This CDR3 is 13 amino acids long. Germline loops: CDR1 GTSNPN, CDR2 SVGIG (reference sequence). With 2 bases removed from V and 1 base from J, the gap between germline ends came to 9 bases. The CDR3 here is CAWSQGRSYEQYF. The CDR3 coding sequence is TGTGCCTGGAGTCAGGGGAGGTCCTACGAGCAGTACTTC.

This clonotype was detected ten times or more. The V gene is TRBV28, the J gene TRBJ2-7; D is ambiguous. The CDR3 is made up of 14 amino acids. Trimming pared 2 bases from V and 0 bases from J, leaving 8 bases between. Germline loops: CDR1 MDHEN, CDR2 SYDVKM. This CDR3 reads CASSLLDPSYEQYF. CDR3 nucleotides: TGTGCCAGCAGTTTACTGGACCCCTCCTACGAGCAGTACTTC.

This clonotype was seen repeatedly, ten times or more. CDR3 sequence reads: CASSLTGQATAYEQYF. DNA of the CDR3: TGTGCCAGCAGCTTAACGGGGCAGGCGACAGCCTACGAGCAGTACTTC. This rearrangement joins TRBV7-3 to TRBJ2-7, with a weak D call TRBD1 (5 bases). Germline loops: CDR1 SGHTA, CDR2 FQGTGA. Trimming took off 0 bases at V and 2 bases at J, with 14 bases between the two ends. This CDR3 comprises 16 residues.

The table lists this clonotype with many counts. V and J are TRBV28 and TRBJ2-1, with TRBD2 as a possible D gene (5 bases). The CDR3 is 14 residues long. CDR1 and CDR2 (germline): MDHEN, SYDVKM. Trimming removed 7 bases at V and 1 base at J, with 11 bases between. Written as DNA, the CDR3 is TGTGCCAGCACTCTGGGCGGGTCCTACAATGAGCAGTTCTTC. This gives the protein CASTLGGSYNEQFF.

Concerning this clonotype itself: This clone may be a read error of a much larger clone one base away. V is TRBV5-1 and J is TRBJ1-1, with 8 bases that match TRBD1. CDR1 is SGHRS, CDR2 YFSETQ, per germline. CDR3 length: 14 residues. J lost 1 base, V lost 6 bases, and 5 bases had no gene match. The CDR3 DNA reads as TGCGCCAGCAACCGGGACAGGCAGAACACTGAAGCTTTCTTT. This sequence encodes CASNRDRQNTEAFF. Full variable domain (remainder filled in from reference TRBV5-1 and TRBJ1-1): KAGVTQTPRYLIKTRGQQVTLSCSPISGHRSVSWYQQTPGQGLQFLFEYFSETQRNKGNFPGRFSGRQFSNSRSEMNVSTLELGDSALYLCASNRDRQNTEAFFGQGTRLTVV.

The chain recombines TRBV6-2 or TRBV6-3 with TRBJ2-7; D remains unclear. Trimming shortened V by 7 bases and J by 2 bases, and 12 bases separated the two germline ends. CDR1 and CDR2 from the germline V gene are MNHEY and SVGEGT. The CDR3 is made up of 13 amino acids. Here the CDR3 reads CASTESGAYEQYF. In DNA form, the CDR3 reads TGTGCCAGCACCGAAAGTGGGGCCTACGAGCAGTACTTC.

This clonotype was recorded at least ten times. J is TRBJ1-1 and V is TRBV5-6; TRBD1 aligns across 9 bases. The CDR3 loop spans 15 amino acids. CDR1 and CDR2 from the germline V gene are SGHDT and YYEEEE. V lost 1 base to trimming and J lost 5 bases; unmatched junction nucleotides: 6. In nucleotides, the CDR3 is TGTGCCAGCAGCTTGCTCCGGGACAGGGTTACTGAAGCTTTCTTT. The encoded protein is CASSLLRDRVTEAFF.

The chain is built from TRBV6-5 and TRBJ2-2, with 7 positions matching TRBD1. CDR1 and CDR2 (germline): MNHEY, SVGAGI. The ends lost 0 bases at V and 7 bases at J; junction bases unmatched: 5. There are 15 residues in the CDR3. In nucleotides, the CDR3 is TGTGCCAGCAGTTACTCGATAGGGGGCCACGGGGAGCTGTTTTTT. This encodes CASSYSIGGHGELFF.

At least ten counts were recorded for this clonotype. The genes are TRBV6-1 and TRBJ1-1; D unresolved. Germline lookup yields CDR1 MNHNS and CDR2 SASEGT. V lost 3 bases and J lost 0, with 11 bases in between. The CDR3 has 15 residues. The CDR3 is CASSDNPGLNTEAFF. The CDR3 bases are TGTGCCAGCAGTGATAATCCAGGTTTGAACACTGAAGCTTTCTTT.

V usage is TRBV25-1 and J usage is TRBJ1-2; a weak D match, TRBD1 (5 bases). The CDR3 is 14 residues long. V was trimmed by 3 bases and J by 1 base, leaving 9 bases between them. CDR1 and CDR2 (germline): MGHDK, SYGVNS. CDR3 DNA sequence: TGTGCCAGCAGTGAGGAACAGGATAACTATGGCTACACCTTC. Its translation is CASSEEQDNYGYTF.

This clonotype was observed a few times. The rearrangement links TRBV3-1 to TRBJ2-4; 7 bases match TRBD1. J gave up 2 bases and V 4 bases, and 14 bases lay outside the gene matches. CDR3 length equals 18 residues. The germline V gene has CDR1 LGHDT and CDR2 YNNKEL (reference sequence). The CDR3 spells CASSLGPKGAITKNIQYF. In DNA form, the CDR3 reads TGTGCCAGCAGCCTGGGCCCCAAGGGGGCGATAACCAAAAACATTCAGTACTTC.

This clonotype was recorded many times. The chain uses TRBV20-1 and TRBJ2-1; weak D call: TRBD2 (6 bases). The CDR3 loop spans 14 amino acids. Germline CDR1 is DFQATT and CDR2 is SNEGSKA (reference sequence). V was clipped by 4 bases and J by 0 bases, with 10 bases between them. CDR3 region: CSAIGGTSYNEQFF. The CDR3 nucleotides read TGCAGTGCTATCGGCGGGACCTCCTACAATGAGCAGTTCTTC.